Listed here is a single T cell receptor beta chain. The antigen remains unidentified. The V and J ends lost 6 bases and 4 bases respectively, with 10 bases between them. Germline lookup yields CDR1 KGHDR and CDR2 SFDVKD. The CDR3 has 13 residues. Donation came from healthy Caucasian individuals in Russia who were aged about 6 to 95. Then a second PCR, running about 6 to 12 cycles, was carried out with a sample-barcoded 5' primer and a J-beta primer mix. At least 3 million CDR3-containing paired-end reads were obtained per sample. TCRdb redid the calling of the 5' RACE reads with MiXCR, one entry per CDR3 protein. The profile shows fewer than 750,000 distinct CDR3 sequences, more than 45% of them singletons. This sample is drawn from a study of blood T cells in healthy people across ages. Overall study results and limits: TCR beta diversity per million T cells fell roughly linearly with age.

Sequences were obtained from blood. The clonotype originates from a man older than 75 in good health. The V and J genes are TRBV24-1 and TRBJ2-3, with D perhaps given as TRBD1 or TRBD2 (6 bases each). The DNA for the CDR3 is TGTGCCACCAGTATGGGGGGCCCAGATACGCAGTATTTT. Translating it yields CATSMGGPDTQYF.